This T cell receptor beta chain was obtained from a study of shared clonotypes between healthy human individuals (dated by TCRdb to the early 2020s). The study in broad terms: The cohort included a few men and a couple of women between 18 and 49 years of age. For each donor, CD4 naive and CD4 memory were each given three plates, CD8 naive was given two plates, and CD8 memory was given one plate. The study deeply sequenced blood TCR repertoires of roughly five healthy adults to estimate repertoire size and the extent of clonotype sharing between individuals. Libraries were prepared and TCR repertoires were sequenced by different laboratories using diverse techniques, in order to increase sequencing depth and limit assay-specific biases. Per donor, leukapheresis produced somewhere between about 0.94 and 10 billion PBMCs. The research as a whole found: Naive subsets generally had larger estimated clonotype richness than memory subsets. Based on pairwise subsampling, the degree of clonotype sharing among donors was expected to be affected by sequencing depth. When several donors were compared, the shared fraction of clonotypes was 5% to 6.5% for naive CD4, roughly 3.4% for naive CD8, more than 2% for memory CD4, and under 0.5% for memory CD8. Compared with non-shared clonotypes, the clonotypes found in all four sorted-subset donors had higher generation probabilities. Because the study included a small number of donors, the genetic and exposure-history diversity represented was limited. Incomplete sequencing was indicated by rarefaction of sorted-subset datasets, despite the large sequencing depth. Sampling was restricted to blood, and TCR repertoires in tissue are likely to differ from TCR repertoires in blood.

V loses 2 bases, J loses 0 bases, and the germline ends lie 9 bases apart. CDR1 SGDLS and CDR2 YYNGEE are derived from the germline V gene. From cysteine to phenylalanine, the CDR3 is 15 amino acids long. Just the 45-base CDR3 DNA is kept, in frame starting at base 1. CD8 naive samples were CD45RO-negative cells positively selected for CCR7, giving a CD45RA+CCR7+ population that excluded TemRA cells. Donors were healthy HIV-negative adults with no recently reported acute infections or vaccinations. Every donor was a Caucasian adult residing in Nashville, Tennessee, USA. After blood collection by leukapheresis, PBMCs were isolated using Ficoll-Histopaque density gradient centrifugation and then cryopreserved in the vapor phase of liquid nitrogen. Purity and quantity of every magnetically sorted T cell population were checked by analytical flow cytometry. From each sorted fraction, genomic DNA was isolated and quantified by UV absorbance on a Nanodrop 2000c.

Notes on this clone: Its antigen specificity is not known. Per-base qualities were not stored, and no clone one base away is much larger.

TCR CDR3 regions were amplified from genomic DNA by multiplex PCR using the deep immunoSEQ assay. For each cell subset, the extracted genomic DNA was distributed evenly across all wells of several immunoSEQ 96-well plates, and each plate served as one replicate. For sorted subsets, each replicate PCR was loaded with 200 ng genomic DNA, equivalent to 25,000 to 35,000 T cell genomes. The purified libraries were quantified using a Qubit 3.0 fluorometer, sized with a Bioanalyzer 2100, and then quantified again using the KAPA Library Quantification kit. A separate single-read 150-cycle Illumina NextSeq 550 flow cell was used to sequence each immunoSEQ 96-well plate. Regarding the original processing steps: Because the immunoSEQ output included only junctional sequences and no quality scores, the filtering could not be the same as the filtering used for full-length reads. To assign V/J genes and CDR3, sequences were annotated using PyIR, a Python wrapper for IgBLAST v1.9, with IMGT germline references. Any read was removed if the V/J assignment was weak (E-value above 1e-6), the CDR3 was missing, or the read contained stop codons, out-of-frame junctions, or ambiguous translated residues. A V3J clonotype was defined by an identical inferred V gene, J gene, and CDR3 amino acid sequence. The percentage overlap between two repertoires was calculated by dividing the number of shared unique clonotypes by the size of the smaller repertoire. Repertoire richness was assessed with RTK rarefaction, the Chao1 estimator, and Recon v2.1 estimates of unobserved clonotypes. Generation probabilities were computed with OLGA for all TCRbeta clonotypes obtained by the gDNA method from several donors. TCRdb stores this immuneACCESS table with in-frame sequences only. Part of the clones is absent; in the studies checked, under half of the shortfall reflects unresolved V genes, and no reason is known for the rest. V, J and clone size are taken as reported in that table, and D and trimming were inferred from the DNA itself. This sample comprises nearly 2 million clones, around 96% of them detected only once. The ten largest clones take up roughly 1.2% of the sample.

The rearranged chain carries TRBV9 and TRBJ1-3; TRBD1 might be the D gene, on 5 matching bases. The sample was naive CD8+ T cells sorted from blood. Per the publication, the cell subset or site label means: CD45RA+CCR7+. This TCR was sampled from a man between 18 and 29 years old in good health. The bases are TGTGCCAGCAGCGTGGGACTGATCTCTGGAAACACCATATATTTT. Its protein product is CASSVGLISGNTIYF.